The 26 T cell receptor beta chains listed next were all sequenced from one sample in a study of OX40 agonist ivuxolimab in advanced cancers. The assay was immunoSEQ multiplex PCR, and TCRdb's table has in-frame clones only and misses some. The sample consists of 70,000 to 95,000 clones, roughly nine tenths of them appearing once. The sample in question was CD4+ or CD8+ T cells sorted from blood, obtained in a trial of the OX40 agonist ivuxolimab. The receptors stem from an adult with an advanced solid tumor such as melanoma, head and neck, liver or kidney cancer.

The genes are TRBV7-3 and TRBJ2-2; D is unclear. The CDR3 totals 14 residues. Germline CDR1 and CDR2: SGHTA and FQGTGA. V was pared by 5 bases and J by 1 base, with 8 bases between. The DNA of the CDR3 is TGTGCCAGCAGCACCCTGGGGAACACCGGGGAGCTGTTTTTT. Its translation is CASSTLGNTGELFF.

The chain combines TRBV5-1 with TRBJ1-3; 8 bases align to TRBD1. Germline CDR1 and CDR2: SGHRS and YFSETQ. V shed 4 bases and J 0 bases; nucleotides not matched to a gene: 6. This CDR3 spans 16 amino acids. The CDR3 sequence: CASSGVGQDSGNTIYF. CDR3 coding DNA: TGCGCCAGCAGCGGGGTGGGACAGGACTCTGGAAACACCATATATTTT.

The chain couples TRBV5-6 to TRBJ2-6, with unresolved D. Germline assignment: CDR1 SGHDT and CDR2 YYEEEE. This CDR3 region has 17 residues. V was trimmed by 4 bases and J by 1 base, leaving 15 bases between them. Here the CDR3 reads CASSRRNLRSGANVLTF. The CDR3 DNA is TGTGCCAGCAGCAGAAGGAATCTAAGGTCTGGGGCCAACGTCCTGACTTTC. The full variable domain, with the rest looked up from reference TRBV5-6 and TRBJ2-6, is DAGVTQSPTHLIKTRGQQVTLRCSPKSGHDTVSWYQQALGQGPQFIFQYYEEEERQRGNFPDRFSGHQFPNYSSELNVNALLLGDSALYLCASSRRNLRSGANVLTFGAGSRLTVL.

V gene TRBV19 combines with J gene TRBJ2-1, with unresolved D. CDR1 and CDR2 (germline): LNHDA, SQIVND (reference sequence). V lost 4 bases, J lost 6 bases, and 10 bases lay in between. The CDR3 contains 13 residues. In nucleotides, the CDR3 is TGTGCCAGTAGTAAGAAAGTGGGCAATGAGCAGTTCTTC. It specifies CASSKKVGNEQFF.

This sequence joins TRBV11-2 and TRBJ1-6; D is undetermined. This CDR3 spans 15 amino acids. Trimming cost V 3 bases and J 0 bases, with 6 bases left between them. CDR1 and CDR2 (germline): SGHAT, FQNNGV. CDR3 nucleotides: TGTGCCAGCAGCTTGGGGAGCTCCTATAATTCACCCCTCCACTTT. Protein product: CASSLGSSYNSPLHF.

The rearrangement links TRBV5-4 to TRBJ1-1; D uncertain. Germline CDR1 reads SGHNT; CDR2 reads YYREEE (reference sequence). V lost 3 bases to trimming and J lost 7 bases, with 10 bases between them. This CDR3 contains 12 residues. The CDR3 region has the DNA TGTGCCAGCAGCTCGACAACTTTTGAAGCTTTCTTT. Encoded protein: CASSSTTFEAFF.

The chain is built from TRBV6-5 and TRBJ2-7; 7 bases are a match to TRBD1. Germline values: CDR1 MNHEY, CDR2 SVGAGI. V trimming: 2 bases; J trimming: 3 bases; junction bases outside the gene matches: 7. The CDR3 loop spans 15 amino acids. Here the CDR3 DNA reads TGTGCCAGCAGTTACGCCCGGGACAGATTCTACGAGCAGTACTTC. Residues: CASSYARDRFYEQYF.

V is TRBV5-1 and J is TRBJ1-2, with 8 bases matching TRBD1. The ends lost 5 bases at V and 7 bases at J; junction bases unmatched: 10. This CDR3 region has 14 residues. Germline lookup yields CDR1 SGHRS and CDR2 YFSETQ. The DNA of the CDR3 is TGCGCCAGCAGTCCGGGACAGGTTACTTCTGGCTACACCTTC. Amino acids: CASSPGQVTSGYTF.

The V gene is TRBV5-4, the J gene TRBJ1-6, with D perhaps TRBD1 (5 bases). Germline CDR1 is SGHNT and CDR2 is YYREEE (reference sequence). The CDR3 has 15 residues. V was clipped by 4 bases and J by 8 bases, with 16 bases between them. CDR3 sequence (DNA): TGTGCCAGCAGCACGACAGCCCTCAGAGATTCACCCCTCCACTTT. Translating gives CASSTTALRDSPLHF.

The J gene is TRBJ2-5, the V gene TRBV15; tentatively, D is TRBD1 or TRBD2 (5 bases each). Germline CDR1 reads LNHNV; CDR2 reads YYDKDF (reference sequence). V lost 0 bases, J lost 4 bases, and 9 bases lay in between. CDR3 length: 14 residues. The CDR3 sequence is CATSREGRVETQYF. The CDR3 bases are TGTGCCACCAGCAGAGAGGGACGAGTAGAGACCCAGTACTTC.

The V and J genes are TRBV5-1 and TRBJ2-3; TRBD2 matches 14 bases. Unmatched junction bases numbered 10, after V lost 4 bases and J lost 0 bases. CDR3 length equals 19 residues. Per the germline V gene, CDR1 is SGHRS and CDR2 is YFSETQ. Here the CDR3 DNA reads TGCGCCAGCAGCGCTATCGGACTAGCGGGGGGCTCTAGCACAGATACGCAGTATTTT. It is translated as CASSAIGLAGGSSTDTQYF. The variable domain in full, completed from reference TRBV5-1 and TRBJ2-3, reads KAGVTQTPRYLIKTRGQQVTLSCSPISGHRSVSWYQQTPGQGLQFLFEYFSETQRNKGNFPGRFSGRQFSNSRSEMNVSTLELGDSALYLCASSAIGLAGGSSTDTQYFGPGTRLTVL.

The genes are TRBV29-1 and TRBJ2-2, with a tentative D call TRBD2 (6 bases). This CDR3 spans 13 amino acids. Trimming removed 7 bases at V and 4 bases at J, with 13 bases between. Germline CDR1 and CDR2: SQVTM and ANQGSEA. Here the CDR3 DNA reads TGCAGCGCCGCGACTAGTTCCACCGGGGAGCTGTTTTTT. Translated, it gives CSAATSSTGELFF.

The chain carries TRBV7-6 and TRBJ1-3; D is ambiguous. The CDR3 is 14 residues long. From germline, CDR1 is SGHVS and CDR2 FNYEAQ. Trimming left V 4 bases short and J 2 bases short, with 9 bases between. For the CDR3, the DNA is TGTGCCAGCAGCTCTAGAGTTACTGGAAACACCATATATTTT. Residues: CASSSRVTGNTIYF. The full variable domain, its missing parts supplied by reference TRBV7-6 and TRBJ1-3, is GAGVSQSPRYKVTKRGQDVALRCDPISGHVSLYWYRQALGQGPEFLTYFNYEAQQDKSGLPNDRFSAERPEGSISTLTIQRTEQRDSAMYRCASSSRVTGNTIYFGEGSWLTVV.

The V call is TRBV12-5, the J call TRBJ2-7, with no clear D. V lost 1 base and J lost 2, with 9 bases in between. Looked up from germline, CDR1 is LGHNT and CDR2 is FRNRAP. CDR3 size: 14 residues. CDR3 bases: TGTGCTAGTGGTTTGGGTTCTCTCACCTACGAGCAGTACTTC. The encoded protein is CASGLGSLTYEQYF.

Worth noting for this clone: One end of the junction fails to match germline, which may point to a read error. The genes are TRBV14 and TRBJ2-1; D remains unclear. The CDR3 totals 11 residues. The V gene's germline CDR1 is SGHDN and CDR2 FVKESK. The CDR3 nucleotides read TGTGCCAGCAGACAAGCTGGTGAGCAGTTCTTC. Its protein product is CASRQAGEQFF.

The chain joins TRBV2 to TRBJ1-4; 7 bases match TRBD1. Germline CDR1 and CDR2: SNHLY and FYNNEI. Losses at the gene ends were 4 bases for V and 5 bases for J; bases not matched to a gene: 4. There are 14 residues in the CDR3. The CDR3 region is CASSGDRTNEKLFF. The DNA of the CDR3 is TGTGCCAGCAGTGGGGACAGAACAAATGAAAAACTGTTTTTT. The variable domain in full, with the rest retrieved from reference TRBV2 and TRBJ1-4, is EPEVTQTPSHQVTQMGQEVILRCVPISNHLYFYWYRQILGQKVEFLVSFYNNEISEKSEIFDDQFSVERPDGSNFTLKIRSTKLEDSAMYFCASSGDRTNEKLFFGSGTQLSVL.

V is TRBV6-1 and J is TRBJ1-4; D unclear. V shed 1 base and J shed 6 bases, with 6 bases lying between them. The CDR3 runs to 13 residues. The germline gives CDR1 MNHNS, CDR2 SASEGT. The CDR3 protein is CASSEVRDEKLFF. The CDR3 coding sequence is TGTGCCAGCAGTGAAGTAAGGGATGAAAAACTGTTTTTT.

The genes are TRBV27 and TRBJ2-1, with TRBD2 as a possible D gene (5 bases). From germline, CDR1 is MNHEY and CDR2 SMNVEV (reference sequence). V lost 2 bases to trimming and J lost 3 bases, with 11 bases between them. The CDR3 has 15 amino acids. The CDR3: CASSLLASNYNEQFF. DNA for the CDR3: TGTGCCAGCAGTTTACTAGCTTCGAACTACAATGAGCAGTTCTTC.

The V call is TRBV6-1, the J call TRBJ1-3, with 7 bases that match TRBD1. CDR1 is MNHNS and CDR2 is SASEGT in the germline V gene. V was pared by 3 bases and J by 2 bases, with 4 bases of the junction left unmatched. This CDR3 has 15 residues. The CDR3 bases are TGTGCCAGCAGTGAGGGCAGGGGGACTGGAAACACCATATATTTT. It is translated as CASSEGRGTGNTIYF.

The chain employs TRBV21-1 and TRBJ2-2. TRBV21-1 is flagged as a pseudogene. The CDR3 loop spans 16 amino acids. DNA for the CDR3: TGTGCCAGCAGCATTCTGTCCCCCTGGTTTACCGGGGAGCTGTTTTTT. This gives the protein CASSILSPWFTGELFF.

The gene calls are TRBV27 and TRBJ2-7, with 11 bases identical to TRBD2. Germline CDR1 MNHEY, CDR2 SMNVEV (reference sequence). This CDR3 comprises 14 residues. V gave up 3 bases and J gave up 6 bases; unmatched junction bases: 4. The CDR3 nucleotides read TGTGCCAGCAGTTTTCTAGCGGGAGGAACCGAGCAGTACTTC. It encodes CASSFLAGGTEQYF.

The CDR3 here is CASSEAQGREQYF. In DNA, the CDR3 is TGTGCCAGCAGTGAAGCCCAGGGGCGGGAGCAGTACTTC. The chain combines TRBV6-5 with TRBJ2-7; tentative D call: TRBD1 (6 bases). CDR1 MNHEY and CDR2 SVGAGI come from the germline V gene. V lost 5 bases to trimming and J lost 7 bases, with 15 bases between them. The CDR3 has 13 residues.

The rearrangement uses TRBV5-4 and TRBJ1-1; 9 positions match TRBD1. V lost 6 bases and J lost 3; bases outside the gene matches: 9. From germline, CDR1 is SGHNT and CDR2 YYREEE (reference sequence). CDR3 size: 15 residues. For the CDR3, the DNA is TGTGCCAGCAAACGGACAGGGGCCTCCTACACTGAAGCTTTCTTT. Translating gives CASKRTGASYTEAFF.

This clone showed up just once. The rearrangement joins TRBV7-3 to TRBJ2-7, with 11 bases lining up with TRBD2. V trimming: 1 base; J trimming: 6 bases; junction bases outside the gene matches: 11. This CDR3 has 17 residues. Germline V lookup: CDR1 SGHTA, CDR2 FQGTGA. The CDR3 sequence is CASSLRGRTSGLSEQYF. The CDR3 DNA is TGTGCCAGCAGCTTAAGAGGTAGGACTAGCGGGCTCTCCGAGCAGTACTTC. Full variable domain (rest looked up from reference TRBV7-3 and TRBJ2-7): GAGVSQTPSNKVTEKGKYVELRCDPISGHTALYWYRQSLGQGPEFLIYFQGTGAADDSGLPNDRFFAVRPEGSVSTLKIQRTERGDSAVYLCASSLRGRTSGLSEQYFGPGTRLTVT.

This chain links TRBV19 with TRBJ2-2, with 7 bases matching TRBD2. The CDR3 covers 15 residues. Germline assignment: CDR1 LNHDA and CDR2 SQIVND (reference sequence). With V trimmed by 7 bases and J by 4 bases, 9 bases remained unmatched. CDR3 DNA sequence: TGTGCCAGTATGCGAGCGGGATCCGCCACCGGGGAGCTGTTTTTT. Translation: CASMRAGSATGELFF. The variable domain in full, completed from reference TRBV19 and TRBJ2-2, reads DGGITQSPKYLFRKEGQNVTLSCEQNLNHDAMYWYRQDPGQGLRLIYYSQIVNDFQKGDIAEGYSVSREKKESFPLTVTSAQKNPTAFYLCASMRAGSATGELFFGEGSRLTVL.

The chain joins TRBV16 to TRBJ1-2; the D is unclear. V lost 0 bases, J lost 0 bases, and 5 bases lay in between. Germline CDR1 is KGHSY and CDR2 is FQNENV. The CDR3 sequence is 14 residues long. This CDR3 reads CASSQSAANYGYTF. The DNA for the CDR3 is TGTGCCAGCAGCCAATCGGCAGCTAACTATGGCTACACCTTC.